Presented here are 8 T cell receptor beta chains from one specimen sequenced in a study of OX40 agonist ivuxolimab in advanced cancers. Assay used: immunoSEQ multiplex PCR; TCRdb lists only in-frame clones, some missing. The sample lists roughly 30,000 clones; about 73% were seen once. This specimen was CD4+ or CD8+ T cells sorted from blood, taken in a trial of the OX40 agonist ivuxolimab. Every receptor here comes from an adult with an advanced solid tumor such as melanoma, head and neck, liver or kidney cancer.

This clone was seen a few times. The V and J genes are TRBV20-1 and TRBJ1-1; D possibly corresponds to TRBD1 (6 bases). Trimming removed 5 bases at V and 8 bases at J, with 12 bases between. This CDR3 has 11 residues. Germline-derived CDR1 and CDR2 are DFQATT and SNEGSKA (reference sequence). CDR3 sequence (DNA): TGCAGTGCTCGTCCCAGGGGCGAAGCTTTCTTT. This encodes CSARPRGEAFF.

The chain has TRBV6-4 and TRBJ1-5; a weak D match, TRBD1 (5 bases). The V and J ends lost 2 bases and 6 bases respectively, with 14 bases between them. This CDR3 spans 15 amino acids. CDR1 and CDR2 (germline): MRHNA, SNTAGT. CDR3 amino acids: CASSDQGGAGQPQHF. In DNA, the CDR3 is TGTGCCAGCAGTGACCAGGGAGGGGCTGGTCAGCCCCAGCATTTT.

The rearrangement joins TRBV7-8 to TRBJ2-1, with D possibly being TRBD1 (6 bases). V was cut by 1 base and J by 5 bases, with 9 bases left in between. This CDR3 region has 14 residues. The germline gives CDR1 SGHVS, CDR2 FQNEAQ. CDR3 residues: CASSLGTANNEQFF. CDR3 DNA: TGTGCCAGCAGCTTAGGGACAGCTAACAATGAGCAGTTCTTC.

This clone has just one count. In DNA, the CDR3 is TGTGCCAGCTCACCACTCAGGGTCGACACTGAAGCTTTCTTT. It codes for CASSPLRVDTEAFF. The chain employs TRBV18 and TRBJ1-1; possibly TRBD1 for D (5 bases). There are 14 residues in the CDR3. With 1 base removed from V and 3 bases from J, the gap between germline ends came to 9 bases. Germline values: CDR1 KGHSH, CDR2 LQKENI. Using reference TRBV18 and TRBJ1-1 for the parts outside the CDR3, the full variable domain is NAGVMQNPRHLVRRRGQEARLRCSPMKGHSHVYWYRQLPEEGLKFMVYLQKENIIDESGMPKERFSAEFPKEGPSILRIQQVVRGDSAAYFCASSPLRVDTEAFFGQGTRLTVV.

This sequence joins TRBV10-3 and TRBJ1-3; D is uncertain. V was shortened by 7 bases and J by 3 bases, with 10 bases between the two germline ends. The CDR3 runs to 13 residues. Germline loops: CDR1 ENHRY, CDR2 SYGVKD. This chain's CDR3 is CAITGGDGNTIYF. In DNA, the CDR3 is TGTGCCATCACCGGAGGAGATGGAAACACCATATATTTT.

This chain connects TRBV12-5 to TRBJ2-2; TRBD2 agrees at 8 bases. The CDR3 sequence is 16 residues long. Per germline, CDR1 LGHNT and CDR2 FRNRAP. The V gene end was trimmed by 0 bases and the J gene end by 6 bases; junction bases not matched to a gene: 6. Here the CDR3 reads CASGLVRGLVSGELFF. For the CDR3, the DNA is TGTGCTAGTGGTTTGGTAAGGGGACTAGTATCCGGGGAGCTGTTTTTT.

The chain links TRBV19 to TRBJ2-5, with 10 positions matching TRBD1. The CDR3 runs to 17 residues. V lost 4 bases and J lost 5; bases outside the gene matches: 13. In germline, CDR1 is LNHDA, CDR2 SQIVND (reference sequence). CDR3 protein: CASSTQTPTGGRETQYF. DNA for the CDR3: TGTGCCAGTAGTACGCAAACCCCGACAGGGGGCCGGGAGACCCAGTACTTC.

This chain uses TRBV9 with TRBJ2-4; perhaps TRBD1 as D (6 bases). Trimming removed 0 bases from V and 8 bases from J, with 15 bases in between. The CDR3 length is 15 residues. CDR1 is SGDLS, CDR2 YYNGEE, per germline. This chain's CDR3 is CASSVEGVGLDIQYF. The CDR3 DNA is TGTGCCAGCAGCGTAGAGGGGGTGGGGTTGGACATTCAGTACTTC.